This is a list of T cell receptor beta chains from one sample in a study of T cell responses to AZD1222 COVID-19 vaccine. The assay was immunoSEQ multiplex PCR, and TCRdb's table has in-frame clones only and misses some. Seen here are about 140,000 clones, 90% observed once, and the top ten hold 1.5% to 2%. Sequencing used peripheral blood, obtained on day 0 of AZD1222 vaccination. Receptors were obtained from an adult in good health. The CDR3 runs from the conserved cysteine through the conserved F or W. A D gene is named only where the DNA matches it firmly. Part of the rows lack a size; the others show once, few, many or a class for expanded clones.

V	J	length	D	size	DNA	CDR3
TRBV6-4	TRBJ1-1	13	TRBD1	NA	TGTGCCAGCAGTCGGACAGGGGGAACTGAAGCTTTCTTT	CASSRTGGTEAFF
TRBV24-1	TRBJ2-2	16	TRBD1	NA	TGTGCCACCAGTGGGGCGGGACAGGGAAGAACCGGGGAGCTGTTTTTT	CATSGAGQGRTGELFF
TRBV5-4	TRBJ2-1	16	NA	NA	TGTGCCAGCAGCTCGGAAGGACGGAGCTCCTACAATGAGCAGTTCTTC	CASSSEGRSSYNEQFF
TRBV9	TRBJ2-7	15	TRBD2	NA	TGTGCCAGCAGCGTAGTACAAGCGGGGTTAGGCGAGCAGTACTTC	CASSVVQAGLGEQYF
TRBV24-1	TRBJ2-1	15	TRBD1	few	TGTGCCACCAGTGATCCAGACAGGGTCGCCGGTGAGCAGTTCTTC	CATSDPDRVAGEQFF
TRBV6-4	TRBJ1-1	14	NA	NA	TGTGCCAGCAGGCCCGGGGGAGTGAACACTGAAGCTTTCTTT	CASRPGGVNTEAFF
TRBV7-7	TRBJ2-7	16	TRBD1	few	TGTGCCAGCAGCTTGGGGCACGGGACAGCGTCAGGCGAGCAGTACTTC	CASSLGHGTASGEQYF
TRBV6-1	TRBJ2-7	15	TRBD2	NA	TGTGCCAGCAGTGAAAAAGTAGCGGGAGCTTACGAGCAGTACTTC	CASSEKVAGAYEQYF
TRBV9	TRBJ1-3	15	NA	NA	TGTGCCAGCAGCGTAGGGGCGGGGGAGAGAAACACCATATATTTT	CASSVGAGERNTIYF
TRBV25-1	TRBJ2-7	12	TRBD1	NA	TGTGCCAGCAGGGGACAGGGCTACGAGCAGTACTTC	CASRGQGYEQYF
TRBV7-6	TRBJ1-4	15	NA	NA	TGTGCCAGCAGCACCTTTGGCGGCCTTAATGAAAAACTGTTTTTT	CASSTFGGLNEKLFF
TRBV5-4	TRBJ1-1	12	NA	once	TGTGCCAGCAACGCACCGAACACTGAAGCTTTCTTT	CASNAPNTEAFF
TRBV7-3	TRBJ2-2	13	NA	NA	TGTGCCAGCAGCTCGATGAACACCGGGGAGCTGTTTTTT	CASSSMNTGELFF
TRBV4-1	TRBJ1-2	14	NA	NA	TGCGCCAGCAGCAACGGCTGGGAAAACTATGGCTACACCTTC	CASSNGWENYGYTF
TRBV11-1	TRBJ2-5	14	NA	NA	TGTGCCAGCAGCCCAGGGGATCTTTGGGAGACCCAGTACTTC	CASSPGDLWETQYF
TRBV4-2	TRBJ2-1	13	NA	NA	TGTGCCAGCAGCACGGGGTTCTACAATGAGCAGTTCTTC	CASSTGFYNEQFF
TRBV5-1	TRBJ1-1	14	NA	NA	TGCGCCAGCAGCTTGTCGCAGGGAGGCGCTGAAGCTTTCTTT	CASSLSQGGAEAFF
TRBV6-1	TRBJ1-5	16	TRBD1	NA	TGTGCCAGCAGTGGAACAGGGGGCGATGACAATCAGCCCCAGCATTTT	CASSGTGGDDNQPQHF
TRBV7-2	TRBJ2-5	17	TRBD2	NA	TGTGCCAGCAGCTTAGTCTTAGCGGGGGGCCGGATGGAGACCCAGTACTTC	CASSLVLAGGRMETQYF
TRBV19	TRBJ2-7	15	NA	NA	TGTGCCAGTAGTTCCCTTAGCACCACCCCGTTCGAGCAGTACTTC	CASSSLSTTPFEQYF
TRBV10-3	TRBJ2-1	17	TRBD2	NA	TGTGCCATCAGTGAGACCCGGGGGGGGCAGGGGTACAATGAGCAGTTCTTC	CAISETRGGQGYNEQFF
TRBV2	TRBJ2-5	17	TRBD2	once	TGTGCCAGCAAAGGACTAGCGGGAGGGCCTAGCCAAGAGACCCAGTACTTC	CASKGLAGGPSQETQYF
TRBV11-2	TRBJ1-2	13	NA	NA	TGTGCCAGCAGCTTAACAGGGTTAACTGGCTACACCTTC	CASSLTGLTGYTF
TRBV19	TRBJ1-5	17	NA	NA	TGTGCCAGTAGTATTTCTCGTACGGTGACCCTGGATCAGCCCCAGCATTTT	CASSISRTVTLDQPQHF
TRBV7-2	TRBJ1-1	17	NA	NA	TGTGCCAGCAGCGCCCCGGGGGGACCGGGTCCTTTTCCTGAAGCTTTCTTT	CASSAPGGPGPFPEAFF
TRBV6-6	TRBJ2-7	15	TRBD1	NA	TGTGCCAGCAGCAACCCCGGGACAGTATCCTACGAGCAGTACTTC	CASSNPGTVSYEQYF
TRBV12-3/TRBV12-4	TRBJ2-6	13	NA	NA	TGTGCCAGCAGTCTATCTGGGGCCAACGTCCTGACTTTC	CASSLSGANVLTF
TRBV24-1	TRBJ2-1	19	TRBD2	NA	TGTGCCACCAGTGACCCGAGGACTAGCGGGTCCGGCTCCTACAATGAGCAGTTCTTC	CATSDPRTSGSGSYNEQFF
TRBV7-6	TRBJ1-1	15	TRBD1	NA	TGTGCCAGCAGCATCGTAGAGTTGGCAGGGGGTGAAGCTTTCTTT	CASSIVELAGGEAFF
TRBV4-1	TRBJ1-3	17	NA	NA	TGCGCCAGCAGTTCGCATGGGACGGGCGACTCTGGAAACACCATATATTTT	CASSSHGTGDSGNTIYF
TRBV6-5	TRBJ1-2	12	NA	NA	TGTGCCAGCAGTTCGGCGTACTATGGCTACACCTTC	CASSSAYYGYTF
TRBV7-2	TRBJ2-7	12	NA	NA	TGTGCCAGCAGCTTAACAGTCGCCGAGCAGTACTTC	CASSLTVAEQYF
TRBV28	TRBJ2-6	12	NA	NA	TGTGCCAGTATTGGAGGGGCCAACGTCCTGACTTTC	CASIGGANVLTF
TRBV4-1	TRBJ2-1	17	NA	NA	TGCGCCAGCAGCCAAGGGGAAAGGCGGAGCTCCTACAATGAGCAGTTCTTC	CASSQGERRSSYNEQFF
TRBV7-2	TRBJ1-2	13	TRBD1	NA	TGTGCCAGCAGCTTAGAGGGGGCGAGTGGCTACACCTTC	CASSLEGASGYTF
TRBV7-3	TRBJ1-2	11	NA	NA	TGTGCCAGCAGCTTGGGACAAATCTTTTCCTTC	CASSLGQIFSF
TRBV15	TRBJ1-1	15	TRBD1	NA	TGTGCCACCAGCGTAATCACAGGGGGCGCGGGTGAAGCTTTCTTT	CATSVITGGAGEAFF
TRBV5-4	TRBJ2-6	18	TRBD1	NA	TGTGCCAGCAGCCCGACCTCGACAGGGGTCCCTGGGGCCAACGTCCTGACTTTC	CASSPTSTGVPGANVLTF
TRBV5-4	TRBJ1-4	14	NA	few	TGTGCCAGCAGCATCGGACGGACTAATGAAAAACTGTTTTTT	CASSIGRTNEKLFF
TRBV29-1	TRBJ2-7	16	TRBD2	NA	TGCAGCGTTGAAGTACTAGCGGGGGGGAGCACCTACGAGCAGTACTTC	CSVEVLAGGSTYEQYF
TRBV7-6	TRBJ2-1	16	TRBD2	NA	TGTGCCAGCAGCCAAACAAGCTCTAGCGGCTACAATGAGCAGTTCTTC	CASSQTSSSGYNEQFF
TRBV11-2	TRBJ2-7	15	NA	NA	TGTGCCAGCAGCTTAGTGCAGGGGAATACCTACGAGCAGTACTTC	CASSLVQGNTYEQYF
TRBV25-1	TRBJ1-4	11	TRBD1	NA	TGTGCCAGCAGTGAGGGGACAGAACTGTTTTTT	CASSEGTELFF
TRBV6-4	TRBJ2-1	19	TRBD2	NA	TGTGCCAGCAGCCTCCGACTAGCGGGAGGGCCTGGGACCTACAATGAGCAGTTCTTC	CASSLRLAGGPGTYNEQFF
TRBV9	TRBJ2-4	14	NA	NA	TGTGCCAGCAGCGTAGGAGACTCCAAAAACATTCAGTACTTC	CASSVGDSKNIQYF
TRBV2	TRBJ1-5	15	NA	once	TGTGCCAGCTCCGAGGGCAGGGACCGTAATCAGCCCCAGCATTTT	CASSEGRDRNQPQHF
TRBV27	TRBJ2-7	20	TRBD1	NA	TGTGCCAGCAGCTACTGGGACAGGGGGCACGGGGCGGGAGCCCAGGACGAGCAGTACTTC	CASSYWDRGHGAGAQDEQYF
TRBV3-1/TRBV3-2	TRBJ2-3	18	TRBD2	NA	TGTGCCAGCAGCCGACAAGACTCTAGCGGGGGGGAAGCAGATACGCAGTATTTT	CASSRQDSSGGEADTQYF